Sequencing of this TCR beta chain was carried out in a study of T cells in Graves' hyperthyroidism and ophthalmopathy. Regions amplified from RNA transcripts were the TCR beta CDR3 regions. TCR CDR3 underwent first-round RT-PCR with the HTBI primer set. TCRdb analysed the multiplex PCR reads with MiXCR anew, one entry per CDR3 protein. The sample shows approximately 330,000 distinct CDR3 sequences, roughly an eighth of them seen only once. The CDR3 has 15 amino acids. CDR1 and CDR2 from the germline V gene are SGHRS and YFSETQ. Losses at the gene ends were 2 bases for V and 5 bases for J; bases not matched to a gene: 6. Ophthalmopathy patients had Clinical Activity Score at least 3, NOSPECS grade at least 4, duration under 3 months. Uncontrolled infection, other autoimmune disease, pregnancy or lactation barred patients from enrollment. Thyroid ultrasound and orbital computed tomography, with clinical symptoms and serum thyroxine and TRAb, informed diagnoses.

This clonotype was recorded many times. The TCR sequence derives from a woman aged 40 to 50 with Graves' ophthalmopathy. This chain connects TRBV5-1 to TRBJ2-3; 9 bases fit TRBD2. The sequenced material came from blood. CDR3 nucleotide sequence: TGCGCCAGCAGCTTCGATGCGGGGGGGCAAGATACGCAGTATTTT. Amino acids: CASSFDAGGQDTQYF.